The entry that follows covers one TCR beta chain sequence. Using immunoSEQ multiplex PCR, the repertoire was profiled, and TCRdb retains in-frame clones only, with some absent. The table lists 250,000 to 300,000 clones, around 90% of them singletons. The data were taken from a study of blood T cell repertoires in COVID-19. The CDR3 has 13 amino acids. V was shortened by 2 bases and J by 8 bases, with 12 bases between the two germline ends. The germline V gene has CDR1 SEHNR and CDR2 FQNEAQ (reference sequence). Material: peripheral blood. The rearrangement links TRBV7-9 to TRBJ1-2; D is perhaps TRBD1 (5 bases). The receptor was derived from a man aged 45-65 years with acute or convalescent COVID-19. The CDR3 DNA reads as TGTGCCAGCAGCTTACTATCAGGGATCGGCTACACCTTC. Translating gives CASSLLSGIGYTF.